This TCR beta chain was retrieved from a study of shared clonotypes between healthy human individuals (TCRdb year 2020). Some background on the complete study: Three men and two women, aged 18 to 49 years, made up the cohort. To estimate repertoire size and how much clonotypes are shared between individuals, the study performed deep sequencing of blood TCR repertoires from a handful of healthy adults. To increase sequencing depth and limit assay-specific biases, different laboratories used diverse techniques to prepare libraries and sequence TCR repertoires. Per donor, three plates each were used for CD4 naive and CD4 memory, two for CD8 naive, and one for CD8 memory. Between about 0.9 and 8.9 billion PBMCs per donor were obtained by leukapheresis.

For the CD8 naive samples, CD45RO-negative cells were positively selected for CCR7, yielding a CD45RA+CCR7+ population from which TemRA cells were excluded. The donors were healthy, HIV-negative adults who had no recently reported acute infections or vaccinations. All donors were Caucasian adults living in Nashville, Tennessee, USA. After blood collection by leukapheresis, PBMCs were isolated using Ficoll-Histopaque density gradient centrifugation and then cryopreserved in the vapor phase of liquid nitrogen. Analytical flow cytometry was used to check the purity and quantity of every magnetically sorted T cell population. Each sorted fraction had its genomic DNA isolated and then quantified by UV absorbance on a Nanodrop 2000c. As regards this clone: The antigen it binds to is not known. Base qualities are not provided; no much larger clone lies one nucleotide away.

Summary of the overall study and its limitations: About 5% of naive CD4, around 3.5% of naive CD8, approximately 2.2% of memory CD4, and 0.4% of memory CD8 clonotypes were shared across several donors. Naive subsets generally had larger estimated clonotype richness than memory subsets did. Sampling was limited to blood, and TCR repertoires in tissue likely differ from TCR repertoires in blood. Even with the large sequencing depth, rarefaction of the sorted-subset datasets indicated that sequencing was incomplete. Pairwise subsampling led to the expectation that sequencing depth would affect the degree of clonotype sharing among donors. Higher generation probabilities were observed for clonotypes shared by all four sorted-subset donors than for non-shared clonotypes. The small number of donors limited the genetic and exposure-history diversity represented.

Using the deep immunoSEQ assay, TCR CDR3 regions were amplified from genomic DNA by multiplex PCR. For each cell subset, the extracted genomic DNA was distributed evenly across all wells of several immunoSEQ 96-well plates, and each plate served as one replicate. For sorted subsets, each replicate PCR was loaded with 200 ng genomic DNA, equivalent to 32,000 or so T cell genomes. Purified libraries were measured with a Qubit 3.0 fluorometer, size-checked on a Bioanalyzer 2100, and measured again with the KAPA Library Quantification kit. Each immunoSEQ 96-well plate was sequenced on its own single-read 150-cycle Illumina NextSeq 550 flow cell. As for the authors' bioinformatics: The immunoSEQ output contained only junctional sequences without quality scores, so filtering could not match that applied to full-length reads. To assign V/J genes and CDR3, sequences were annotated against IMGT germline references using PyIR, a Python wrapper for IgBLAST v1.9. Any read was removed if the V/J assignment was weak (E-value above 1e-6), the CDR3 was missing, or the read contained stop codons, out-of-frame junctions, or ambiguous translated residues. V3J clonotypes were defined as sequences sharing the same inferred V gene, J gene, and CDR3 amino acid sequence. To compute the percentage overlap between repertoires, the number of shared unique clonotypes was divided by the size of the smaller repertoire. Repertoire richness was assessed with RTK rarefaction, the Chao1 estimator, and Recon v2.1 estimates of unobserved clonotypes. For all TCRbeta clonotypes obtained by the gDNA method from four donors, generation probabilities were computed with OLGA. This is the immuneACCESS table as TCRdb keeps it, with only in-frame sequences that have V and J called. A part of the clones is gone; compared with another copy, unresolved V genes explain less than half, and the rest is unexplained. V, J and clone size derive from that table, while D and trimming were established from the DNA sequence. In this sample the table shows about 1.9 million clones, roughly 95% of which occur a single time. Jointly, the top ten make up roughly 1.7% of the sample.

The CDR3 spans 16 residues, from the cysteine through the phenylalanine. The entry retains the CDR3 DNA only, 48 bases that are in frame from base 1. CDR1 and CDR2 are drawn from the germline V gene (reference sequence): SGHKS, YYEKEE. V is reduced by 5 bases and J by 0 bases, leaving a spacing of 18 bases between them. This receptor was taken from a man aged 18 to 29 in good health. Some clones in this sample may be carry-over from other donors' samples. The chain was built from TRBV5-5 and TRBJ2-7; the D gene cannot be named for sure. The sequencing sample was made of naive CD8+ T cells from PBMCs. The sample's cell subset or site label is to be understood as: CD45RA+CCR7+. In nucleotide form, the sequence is TGTGCCAGCAGTACTGACTCTGCCGGGCCCTCCTACGAGCAGTACTTC. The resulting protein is CASSTDSAGPSYEQYF.